The entry below gives a single T cell receptor (beta chain) sequence along with its context. Its antigen is currently not known. Per-base qualities were not stored, and no clone one base away is much larger. At one collaborating source in Seattle, patients were enrolled during active infection and were followed longitudinally through the course of disease. Each collaborating institution followed its own protocols to collect whole blood in K2EDTA tubes. Collaborator samples were shipped for TCRbeta analysis as frozen whole blood, isolated PBMCs, or DNA extracted from either sample type. This sample is part of a study of blood T cell repertoires in COVID-19 (dated by TCRdb to between 2020 and 2021). Background for the entire study: Samples from collaborators originated in the United States, Italy and Spain and spanned both the acute and convalescent phases of COVID-19. The prospective study material was composed of cDNA or gDNA derived from T cells, B-cell-depleted T cells, or PBMCs. The dataset comprised deeply sampled blood TCRbeta repertoires from subjects exposed to, actively infected with, or recovered from COVID-19. The repertoires were made available in a free public database intended to serve as a resource for research on the immune response to SARS-CoV-2. Samples came from the ongoing ImmuneRACE study (first 160 participants) plus 1,254 subjects from 6 global collaborators. Sample metadata almost always included a de-identified subject ID, COVID-19 status, age in years and sex. Where available, HLA class I and class II types were taken from metadata supplied by the sample provider and were not determined by assay-based typing. Paper-wide results and their limitations: The amount of clinical and demographic metadata varied by source and participant and was provided uncurated.

The immunoSEQ Assay, a bias-controlled multiplex PCR, was used to amplify TCRbeta CDR3 regions from genomic DNA. The source study handled its data this way. The number of nucleated cells in each sample was estimated by amplification of reference gene primers within the assay. Sequence reads were collapsed and filtered to measure the absolute abundance of every unique TCRbeta CDR3 rearrangement. Productive Simpson clonality was computed per sample as the square root of Simpson's diversity index over productive rearrangements. TCRdb obtained this table from immuneACCESS and retained in-frame rearrangements with V and J assigned. These tables miss some clones; where compared with another copy, unresolved V genes account for less than half of the shortfall, and the remainder is unexplained. V and J calls plus clone size are reproduced from that table; the DNA served to infer D and trimming. The sample table records approximately 110,000 clones; more than 80% of these occur just once. More than 5% of the sample rests with the top ten.

Including the terminal cysteine and phenylalanine, the CDR3 comprises 15 residues. This entry keeps only the CDR3 DNA: 45 bases, framed from base 1. Recombination connected TRBV21-1 to TRBJ1-5; the DNA was not used to check the table's D call, TRBD1. TRBV21-1 is an annotated pseudogene. The TCR was taken from a woman aged 55-70 years with COVID-19, enrolled during active disease. Sequences were obtained from peripheral blood. The CDR3 corresponds to CASSIHSGCNQPQHF. The DNA sequence is as follows: TGTGCCAGCAGCATCCATTCAGGGTGCAATCAGCCCCAGCATTTT.